This TCR beta chain is from a study of Tregs in tolerant kidney transplant recipients. The CDR3 consists of 15 residues. V shed 4 bases, J shed 7 bases, and the junction held 2 bases outside the gene matches. Looked up from germline, CDR1 is MNHNS and CDR2 is SASEGT. About this clone: The CDR3 end falls 3 residues outside the read, so it is completed with the germline J gene.

Sequencing used immunoSEQ multiplex PCR; TCRdb keeps in-frame clones, though not all of them. Its clone listing holds about 48,000 clones. The V gene is TRBV6-1, the J gene TRBJ2-1, with TRBD2 matching over 15 bases. The source is a human donor who received a combined kidney and bone marrow transplant. This specimen consisted of CD4+ T cells from blood, obtained before the transplant. The CDR3 bases that were read are TGTGCCAGCAGTGTCGGGACTAGCGGGAGGAATGAG. It specifies CASSVGTSGRNE. The CDR3, in full, reads CASSVGTSGRNEQFF.